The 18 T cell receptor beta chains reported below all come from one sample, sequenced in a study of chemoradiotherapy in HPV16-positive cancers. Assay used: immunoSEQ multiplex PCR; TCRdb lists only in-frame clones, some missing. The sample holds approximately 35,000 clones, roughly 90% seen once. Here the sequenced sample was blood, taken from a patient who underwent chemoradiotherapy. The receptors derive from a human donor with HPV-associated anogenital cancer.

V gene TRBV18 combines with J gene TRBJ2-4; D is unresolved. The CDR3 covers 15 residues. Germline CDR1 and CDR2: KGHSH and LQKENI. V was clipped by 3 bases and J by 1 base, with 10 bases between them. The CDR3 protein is CASSPSRTAKNIQYF. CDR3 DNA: TGTGCCAGCTCACCCTCTAGAACGGCCAAAAACATTCAGTACTTC.

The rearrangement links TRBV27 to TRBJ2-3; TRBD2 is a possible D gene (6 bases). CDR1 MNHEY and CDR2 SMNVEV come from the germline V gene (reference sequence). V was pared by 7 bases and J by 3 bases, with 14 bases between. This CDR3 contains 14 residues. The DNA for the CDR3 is TGTGCCAGCAACCCAGGGAGGAGGACAGATACGCAGTATTTT. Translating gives CASNPGRRTDTQYF.

This chain's CDR3 is CASSVGEGSYEQYF. The CDR3 nucleotides read TGTGCCAGCAGCGTAGGCGAGGGGTCCTACGAGCAGTACTTC. The chain is built from TRBV9 and TRBJ2-7; D might be TRBD1 or TRBD2, each matching 5 bases. Trimming took 0 bases from V and 1 from J, leaving 8 bases between them. Germline assignment: CDR1 SGDLS and CDR2 YYNGEE. This CDR3 spans 14 amino acids.

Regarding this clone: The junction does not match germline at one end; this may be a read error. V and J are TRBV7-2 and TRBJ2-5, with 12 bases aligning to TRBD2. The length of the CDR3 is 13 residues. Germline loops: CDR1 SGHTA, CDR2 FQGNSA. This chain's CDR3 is CASSHTTSGGTNF. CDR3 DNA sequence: TGTGCCAGCAGCCACACAACTAGCGGGGGGACGAACTTC.

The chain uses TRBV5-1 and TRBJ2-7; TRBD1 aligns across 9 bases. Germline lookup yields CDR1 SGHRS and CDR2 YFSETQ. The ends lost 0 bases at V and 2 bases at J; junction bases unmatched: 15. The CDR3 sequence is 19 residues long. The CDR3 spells CASSLVRTGALFGPYEQYF. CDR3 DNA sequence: TGCGCCAGCAGCTTGGTTCGGACAGGGGCACTATTCGGTCCCTACGAGCAGTACTTC.

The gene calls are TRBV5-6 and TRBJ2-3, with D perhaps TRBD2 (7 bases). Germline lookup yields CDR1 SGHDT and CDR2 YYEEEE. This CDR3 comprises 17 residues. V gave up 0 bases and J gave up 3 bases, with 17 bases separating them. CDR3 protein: CASSLARRKGGTDTQYF. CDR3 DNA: TGTGCCAGCAGCTTGGCGCGAAGGAAGGGGGGGACAGATACGCAGTATTTT.

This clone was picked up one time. DNA for the CDR3: TGTGCCAGCAGCGTACTAGCGGGGGTGAATGAGCAGTTCTTC. Translation: CASSVLAGVNEQFF. This sequence joins TRBV9 and TRBJ2-1; 10 bases fit TRBD2. V shed 1 base, J shed 7 bases, and the junction held 2 bases outside the gene matches. CDR1 SGDLS and CDR2 YYNGEE come from the germline V gene. This CDR3 is 14 amino acids long.

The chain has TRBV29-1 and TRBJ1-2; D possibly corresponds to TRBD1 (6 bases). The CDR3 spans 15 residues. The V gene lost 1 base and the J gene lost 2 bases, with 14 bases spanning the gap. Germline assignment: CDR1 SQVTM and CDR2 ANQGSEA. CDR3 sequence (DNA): TGCAGCGTTGAAGGATTCGGGGGCACCAACTATGGCTACACCTTC. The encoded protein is CSVEGFGGTNYGYTF.

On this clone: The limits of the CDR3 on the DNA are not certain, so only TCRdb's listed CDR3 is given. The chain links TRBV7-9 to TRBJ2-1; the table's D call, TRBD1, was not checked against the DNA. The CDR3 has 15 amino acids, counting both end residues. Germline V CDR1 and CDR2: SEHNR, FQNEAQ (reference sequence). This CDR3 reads CASSAVGLGTRRKFF.

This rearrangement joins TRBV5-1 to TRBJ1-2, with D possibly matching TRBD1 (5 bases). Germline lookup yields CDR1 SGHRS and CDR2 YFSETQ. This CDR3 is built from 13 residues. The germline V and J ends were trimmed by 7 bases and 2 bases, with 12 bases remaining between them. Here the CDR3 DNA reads TGCGCCAGCGACCGGGACGGAAACTATGGCTACACCTTC. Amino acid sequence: CASDRDGNYGYTF.

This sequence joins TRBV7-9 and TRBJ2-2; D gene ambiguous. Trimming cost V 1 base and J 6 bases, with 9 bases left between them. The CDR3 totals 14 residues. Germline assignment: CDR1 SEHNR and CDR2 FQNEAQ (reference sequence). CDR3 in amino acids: CASSLVGRPGELFF. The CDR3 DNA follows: TGTGCCAGCAGCTTAGTGGGCCGGCCCGGGGAGCTGTTTTTT.

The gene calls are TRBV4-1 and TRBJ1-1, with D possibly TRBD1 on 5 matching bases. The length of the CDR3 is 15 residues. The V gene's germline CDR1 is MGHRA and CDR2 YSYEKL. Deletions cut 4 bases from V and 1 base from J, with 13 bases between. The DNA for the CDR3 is TGCGCCAGCAGCCCCCGGGGGATCTCGAACACTGAAGCTTTCTTT. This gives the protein CASSPRGISNTEAFF.

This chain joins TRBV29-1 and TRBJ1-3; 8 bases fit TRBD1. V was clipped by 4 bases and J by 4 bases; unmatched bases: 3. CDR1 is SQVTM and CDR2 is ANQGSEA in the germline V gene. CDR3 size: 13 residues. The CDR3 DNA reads TGCAGCGTTGCGACAGGGGAAGGAAACACCATATATTTT. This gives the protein CSVATGEGNTIYF.

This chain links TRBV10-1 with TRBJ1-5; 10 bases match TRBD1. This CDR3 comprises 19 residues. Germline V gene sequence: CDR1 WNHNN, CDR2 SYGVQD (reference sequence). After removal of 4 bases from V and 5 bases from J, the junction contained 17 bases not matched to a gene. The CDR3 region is CASSALRGQGYLGDQPQHF. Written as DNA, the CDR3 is TGCGCCAGCAGTGCCCTCCGGGGACAGGGGTATTTGGGCGATCAGCCCCAGCATTTT.

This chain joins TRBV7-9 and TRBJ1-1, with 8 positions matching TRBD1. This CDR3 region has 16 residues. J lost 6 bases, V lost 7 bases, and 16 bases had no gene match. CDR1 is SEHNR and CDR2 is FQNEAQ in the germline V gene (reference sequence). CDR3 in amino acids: CASTLFGQGRSSEAFF. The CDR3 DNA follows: TGTGCCAGCACCCTCTTCGGACAGGGCCGTAGTTCTGAAGCTTTCTTT.

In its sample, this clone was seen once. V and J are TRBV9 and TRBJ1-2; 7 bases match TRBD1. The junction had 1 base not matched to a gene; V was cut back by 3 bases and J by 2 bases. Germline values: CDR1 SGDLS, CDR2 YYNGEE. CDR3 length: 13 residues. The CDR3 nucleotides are TGTGCCAGCAGCGGGGGACAGAACTATGGCTACACCTTC. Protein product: CASSGGQNYGYTF.

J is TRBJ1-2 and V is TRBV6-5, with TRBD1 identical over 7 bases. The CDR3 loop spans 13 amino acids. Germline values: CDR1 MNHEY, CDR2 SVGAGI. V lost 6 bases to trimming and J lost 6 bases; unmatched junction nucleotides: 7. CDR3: CASRSTGTHGYTF. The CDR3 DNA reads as TGTGCCAGCAGATCGACAGGGACCCATGGCTACACCTTC.

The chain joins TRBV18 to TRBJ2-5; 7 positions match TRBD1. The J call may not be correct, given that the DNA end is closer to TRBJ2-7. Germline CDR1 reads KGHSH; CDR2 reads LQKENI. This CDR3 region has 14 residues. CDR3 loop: CASSQGTATGEQYF. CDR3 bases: TGTGCCAGCTCACAAGGGACAGCTACCGGCGAGCAGTACTTC.